This T cell receptor (beta chain) was recovered during a study of blood T cell repertoires in COVID-19. This table comes from immunoSEQ multiplex PCR, and its TCRdb copy is limited to in-frame clones, with some not included. The data hold some 260,000 clones, with around 89% observed a single time. Everyone who took part was roughly 18 to 95 years old, and they came from fewer than 25 US areas. Cohorts were based on clinical histories the participants reported. V was pared by 4 bases and J by 5 bases, with 7 bases of the junction left unmatched. This CDR3 has 13 amino acids. The germline V gene has CDR1 GTSNPN and CDR2 SVGIG (reference sequence).

The TCR comes from a man aged 40-49 years who had recovered from COVID-19. The chain uses TRBV30 and TRBJ2-7, with TRBD2 identical over 8 bases. Source material: PBMCs or T cells enriched from blood (not recorded which). DNA for the CDR3: TGTGCCTGGACTGTCGGGGGGGCCCACGAGCAGTACTTC. Protein product: CAWTVGGAHEQYF.